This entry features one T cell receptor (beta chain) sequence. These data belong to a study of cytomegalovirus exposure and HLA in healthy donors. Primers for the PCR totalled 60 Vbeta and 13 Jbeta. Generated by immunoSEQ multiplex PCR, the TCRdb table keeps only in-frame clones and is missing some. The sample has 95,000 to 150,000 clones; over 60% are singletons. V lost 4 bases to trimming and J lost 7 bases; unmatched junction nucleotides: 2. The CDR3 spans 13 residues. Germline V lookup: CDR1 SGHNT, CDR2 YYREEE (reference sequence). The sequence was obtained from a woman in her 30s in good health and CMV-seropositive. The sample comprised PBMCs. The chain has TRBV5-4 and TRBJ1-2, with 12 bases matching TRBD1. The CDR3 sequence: CASSGTGGTGYTF. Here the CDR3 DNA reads TGTGCCAGCAGCGGGACAGGGGGCACTGGCTACACCTTC.